The 20 T cell receptor beta chains listed next were all sequenced from one sample in a study of T cell responses to AZD1222 COVID-19 vaccine. The table came from immunoSEQ multiplex PCR; TCRdb's copy has only in-frame clones and leaves some out. The sample records 150,000 or so clones, 94% being singletons. This specimen was peripheral blood, taken on day 0 of AZD1222 vaccination. The receptors shown here come from an adult in good health.

This sequence joins TRBV27 and TRBJ1-1; D is undetermined. CDR1 and CDR2 (germline): MNHEY, SMNVEV (reference sequence). V lost 5 bases and J 1 base, leaving 17 bases between the germline ends. The CDR3 runs to 16 residues. CDR3 sequence: CASSIRWLQSNTEAFF. The CDR3 region has the DNA TGTGCCAGCAGTATCCGGTGGTTGCAGTCGAACACTGAAGCTTTCTTT.

This chain connects TRBV5-4 to TRBJ2-7, with D possibly being TRBD2 (6 bases). The germline CDR1 and CDR2 sequences are SGHNT and YYREEE (reference sequence). This CDR3 is built from 14 residues. Trimming took 5 bases from V and 0 from J, leaving 12 bases between them. CDR3 sequence: CASRADYLSYEQYF. The CDR3 DNA sequence: TGTGCCAGCAGAGCGGACTACCTCTCCTACGAGCAGTACTTC.

The J gene is TRBJ1-4, the V gene TRBV29-1; D is perhaps TRBD1 (6 bases). The CDR3 is 13 amino acids. Germline V lookup: CDR1 SQVTM, CDR2 ANQGSEA. Trimming shortened V by 6 bases and J by 7 bases, and 15 bases separated the two germline ends. CDR3 region: CSVKGVGFEKLFF. The CDR3 DNA reads as TGCAGCGTCAAGGGGGTAGGGTTTGAAAAACTGTTTTTT.

The gene calls are TRBV7-8 and TRBJ2-1; possible D gene TRBD2, 5 bases. The CDR3 extends over 18 amino acids. V lost 3 bases and J 4 bases, leaving 22 bases between the germline ends. Germline CDR1 and CDR2: SGHVS and FQNEAQ. The CDR3 sequence is CASSFKLARLTKYNEQFF. DNA for the CDR3: TGTGCCAGCAGCTTCAAATTGGCGAGACTAACTAAATACAATGAGCAGTTCTTC.

This clone was found a few times. The chain uses TRBV3-1 (or the pseudogene TRBV3-2) and TRBJ2-1; perhaps TRBD2 as D (6 bases). The germline V and J ends were trimmed by 3 bases and 8 bases, with 11 bases remaining between them. CDR1 and CDR2 (germline): LGHDT, YNNKEL (reference sequence). The CDR3 length is 13 residues. CDR3 loop: CASSQRGIDEQFF. The CDR3 nucleotides read TGTGCCAGCAGCCAGCGGGGCATCGATGAGCAGTTCTTC.

CDR3 sequence (DNA): TGTGCCAGTAGACCCTCAAGGCTAGCGGGGAGCTCTGGGGCCAACGTCCTGACTTTC. This translates into CASRPSRLAGSSGANVLTF. This chain uses TRBV19 with TRBJ2-6; 9 bases fit TRBD2. The CDR3 is made up of 19 amino acids. Germline trimming cut 6 bases from V and 0 bases from J; bases unmatched to any gene: 12. Germline assignment: CDR1 LNHDA and CDR2 SQIVND (reference sequence).

V and J are TRBV7-3 and TRBJ2-1; 9 nucleotides align to TRBD1. V trimming: 5 bases; J trimming: 5 bases; junction bases outside the gene matches: 7. The germline CDR1 and CDR2 sequences are SGHTA and FQGTGA. This CDR3 is built from 15 residues. In DNA form, the CDR3 reads TGTGCCAGCAGCCCCGGGACAGGGAGGGACAATGAGCAGTTCTTC. Encoded protein: CASSPGTGRDNEQFF.

V and J are TRBV6-1 and TRBJ2-7, with no clear D. Germline CDR1 and CDR2: MNHNS and SASEGT. The germline V and J ends were trimmed by 2 bases and 6 bases, with 11 bases remaining between them. The CDR3 is 13 residues long. CDR3 DNA: TGTGCCAGCAGTGAAAGGCCCGTTAGCGAGCAGTACTTC. Protein sequence: CASSERPVSEQYF.

The chain has TRBV18 and TRBJ1-2; maybe TRBD1 (5 bases). This CDR3 spans 15 amino acids. Trimming took 2 bases from V and 7 from J, leaving 17 bases between them. Germline assignment: CDR1 KGHSH and CDR2 LQKENI. CDR3 region: CASSPGATASGGYTF. DNA for the CDR3: TGTGCCAGCTCACCAGGGGCTACAGCCTCTGGTGGCTACACCTTC.

This clone was seen a single time. The rearrangement uses TRBV2 and TRBJ2-1; 9 bases line up with TRBD2. CDR3 length: 16 residues. Losses at the gene ends were 4 bases for V and 4 bases for J; bases not matched to a gene: 8. From germline, CDR1 is SNHLY and CDR2 FYNNEI. CDR3 sequence: CASSGMLAGSYNEQFF. The CDR3, as DNA: TGTGCCAGCAGTGGTATGCTAGCGGGGTCGTACAATGAGCAGTTCTTC.

J is TRBJ1-1 and V is TRBV5-1; D is possibly TRBD1 (5 bases). The V end was cut by 5 bases, the J end by 0 bases, with 26 bases between. The germline V gene has CDR1 SGHRS and CDR2 YFSETQ. This CDR3 has 19 residues. The CDR3 protein is CASRERSVPPGGMNTEAFF. Written as DNA, the CDR3 is TGCGCCAGCAGGGAGCGGTCAGTACCCCCGGGGGGGATGAACACTGAAGCTTTCTTT.

V is TRBV7-8 and J is TRBJ1-5, with D unresolved. Trimming removed 5 bases at V and 11 bases at J, with 19 bases between. This CDR3 is built from 14 residues. Germline assignment: CDR1 SGHVS and CDR2 FQNEAQ. DNA of the CDR3: TGTGCCAGCAGCCCCAGGACCGCTCGATCAGCCCAGCATTTT. Amino acids: CASSPRTARSAQHF.

V gene TRBV2 combines with J gene TRBJ2-3, with D uncertain. V was pared by 5 bases and J by 12 bases, with 15 bases between. The CDR3 covers 12 residues. Per the germline V gene, CDR1 is SNHLY and CDR2 is FYNNEI. Here the CDR3 reads CASSTPAATQYF. In nucleotides, the CDR3 is TGTGCCAGCAGTACACCGGCCGCTACCCAGTATTTT.

The V gene is TRBV3-1 (or the pseudogene TRBV3-2), the J gene TRBJ1-3, with a weak D call TRBD1 (5 bases). V gave up 0 bases and J gave up 3 bases, with 12 bases separating them. The germline V gene encodes CDR1 LGHDT and CDR2 YNNKEL (reference sequence). This CDR3 is built from 16 residues. CDR3 DNA sequence: TGTGCCAGCAGCCAAGATATCCGGGGCTTTGGAAACACCATATATTTT. It is translated as CASSQDIRGFGNTIYF.

V gene TRBV5-1 combines with J gene TRBJ2-1, with 7 bases matching TRBD2. Germline V gene data show CDR1 as SGHRS and CDR2 as YFSETQ. The ends lost 5 bases at V and 8 bases at J; junction bases unmatched: 7. This CDR3 region has 13 residues. The CDR3 coding sequence is TGCGCCAGCAGGGCCAACCGGGGGGATGAGCAGTTCTTC. It specifies CASRANRGDEQFF.

This rearrangement joins TRBV20-1 to TRBJ2-7; possible D gene TRBD1, 6 bases. This CDR3 has 10 amino acids. The germline V and J ends were trimmed by 3 bases and 6 bases, with 6 bases remaining between them. CDR1 DFQATT and CDR2 SNEGSKA come from the germline V gene (reference sequence). This CDR3 is CSARDSEQYF. The CDR3 DNA follows: TGCAGTGCTAGGGACAGCGAGCAGTACTTC.

This sequence joins TRBV5-6 and TRBJ2-1; 10 nucleotides line up with TRBD2. CDR3 length: 17 residues. CDR1 SGHDT and CDR2 YYEEEE come from the germline V gene. Trimming at V came to 1 base and at J to 0 bases, leaving 4 bases not matched to a gene. For the CDR3, the DNA is TGTGCCAGCAGCTTGACAGCGGGAGGGAGCTCCTACAATGAGCAGTTCTTC. This encodes CASSLTAGGSSYNEQFF.

This clone was detected only once. The chain has TRBV7-3 and TRBJ2-3; D may correspond to TRBD1 or TRBD2 (5 bases each). CDR1 is SGHTA and CDR2 is FQGTGA in the germline V gene. The CDR3 consists of 15 residues. V was trimmed by 5 bases and J by 5 bases, leaving 17 bases between them. CDR3 coding DNA: TGTGCCAGCAGCCCCGGGGACGGGACGGGAGATACGCAGTATTTT. Its translation is CASSPGDGTGDTQYF.

The J gene is TRBJ2-3, the V gene TRBV12-5; 16 positions match TRBD2. The junction had 6 bases not matched to a gene; V was cut back by 6 bases and J by 6 bases. Germline V gene data show CDR1 as LGHNT and CDR2 as FRNRAP. CDR3 length: 16 amino acids. The CDR3 DNA reads as TGTGCTAGTGGCCCGGGACTAGCGGGAGGGGCCGATACGCAGTATTTT. Encoded protein: CASGPGLAGGADTQYF.

V gene TRBV7-9 combines with J gene TRBJ1-1; no clear D. In germline, CDR1 is SEHNR, CDR2 FQNEAQ (reference sequence). The V gene lost 8 bases and the J gene lost 1 base, with 5 bases spanning the gap. This CDR3 is 11 amino acids long. CDR3 protein: CASRGNTEAFF. The DNA for the CDR3 is TGTGCCAGCCGGGGGAACACTGAAGCTTTCTTT.